Listed below are T cell receptor beta chains from one sample, sequenced in a study of cytomegalovirus exposure and HLA in healthy donors. The protocol was immunoSEQ multiplex PCR, while the TCRdb copy is restricted to in-frame clones and leaves out a portion. The table records under 200,000 clones, 84% of them present only once. Source material: PBMCs. The receptors derive from a man aged 30 to 39 in good health and CMV-seronegative. The CDR3 runs from the conserved cysteine through the conserved F or W. D genes are given only for firm matches. The size of a clone is reported for some rows only, either as once, few or many, or as a class for expanded clones.

>-|TRBJ2-7|TRBV19|-
CASSSWTDSYEQYF
TGTGCCAGTAGTAGCTGGACAGATTCCTACGAGCAGTACTTC
>-|TRBJ2-7|TRBV29-1|TRBD2
CSVARLAGTYEQYF
TGCAGCGTTGCTAGACTAGCGGGGACCTACGAGCAGTACTTC
>-|TRBJ2-3|TRBV11-2|TRBD2
CASSLGGGADTDTQYF
TGTGCCAGCAGCTTAGGCGGGGGGGCCGACACAGATACGCAGTATTTT
>-|TRBJ2-1|TRBV9|TRBD2
CASSVGLAGTEQFF
TGTGCCAGCAGCGTGGGGCTAGCGGGGACTGAGCAGTTCTTC
>-|TRBJ2-1|TRBV12-5|TRBD2
CASGLDPWTSGIWVPEQFF
TGTGCTAGTGGTTTGGACCCGTGGACTAGCGGGATTTGGGTTCCGGAGCAGTTCTTC
>-|TRBJ2-7|TRBV5-1|-
CASRTDNYEQYF
TGCGCCAGCAGGACAGACAACTACGAGCAGTACTTC
>once|TRBJ2-3|TRBV2|TRBD1
CASSGQGEGDTQYF
TGTGCCAGCAGTGGACAGGGCGAGGGAGATACGCAGTATTTT
>-|TRBJ2-1|TRBV4-3|TRBD2
CASSRLLAGGRNEQFF
TGCGCCAGCAGCCGACTTCTAGCGGGAGGGCGGAATGAGCAGTTCTTC
>once|TRBJ1-6|TRBV15|-
CATSSGRKNSPLHF
TGTGCCACCAGCAGCGGCAGGAAAAATTCACCCCTCCACTTT
>-|TRBJ2-1|TRBV7-6|TRBD2
CASSSTSGRYNEQFF
TGTGCCAGCAGCTCGACTAGCGGGAGATACAATGAGCAGTTCTTC
>-|TRBJ2-6|TRBV30|-
CAWTHSAGANVLTF
TGTGCCTGGACTCACAGTGCTGGGGCCAACGTCCTGACTTTC
>-|TRBJ1-5|TRBV4-3|-
CASSPPGSNQPQHF
TGCGCCAGCAGCCCACCAGGGAGCAATCAGCCCCAGCATTTT
>few|TRBJ2-2|TRBV5-1|TRBD2
CASSLDGGDTGELFF
TGCGCCAGCAGCTTGGACGGGGGGGACACCGGGGAGCTGTTTTTT
>-|TRBJ1-2|TRBV10-3|-
CAISVGEGQGDGYTF
TGTGCCATCAGTGTAGGAGAAGGTCAAGGTGATGGCTACACCTTC
>once|TRBJ1-2|TRBV6-5|TRBD1
CASSQTGGYGYTF
TGTGCCAGCAGTCAGACAGGGGGCTATGGCTACACCTTC
>-|TRBJ1-2|TRBV30|-
CAWGMTETNYGYTF
TGTGCCTGGGGCATGACAGAGACTAACTATGGCTACACCTTC
>few|TRBJ2-5|TRBV30|-
CAWSDQQGRETQYF
TGTGCCTGGAGTGACCAACAGGGTCGGGAGACCCAGTACTTC
>-|TRBJ2-3|TRBV4-3|TRBD2
CASSQDVGLAGGVTQYF
TGCGCCAGCAGCCAAGATGTTGGGCTAGCGGGAGGCGTTACGCAGTATTTT
>-|TRBJ2-3|TRBV2|-
CASFVGGGADTQYF
TGTGCCAGCTTTGTGGGAGGAGGAGCAGATACGCAGTATTTT
>-|TRBJ2-1|TRBV19|-
CASSWRGHGEQFF
TGTGCCAGTAGTTGGCGGGGGCACGGTGAGCAGTTCTTC
>-|TRBJ2-5|TRBV7-6|-
CASSRGRVQETQYF
TGTGCCAGCAGCCGCGGCAGGGTCCAAGAGACCCAGTACTTC
>-|TRBJ2-7|TRBV9|-
CASSVEEGGSYEQYF
TGTGCCAGCAGCGTAGAGGAGGGTGGCTCCTACGAGCAGTACTTC
>-|TRBJ2-2|TRBV28|TRBD1
CASSETGTGIGELFF
TGTGCCAGCAGTGAAACCGGGACAGGGATCGGGGAGCTGTTTTTT
>-|TRBJ1-1|TRBV6-1|-
CASSRQGNTEAFF
TGTGCCAGCAGTCGGCAGGGGAACACTGAAGCTTTCTTT
>-|TRBJ2-2|TRBV7-6|-
CASSFGRGSPGELFF
TGTGCCAGCAGCTTTGGTCGGGGGAGCCCCGGGGAGCTGTTTTTT
>-|TRBJ2-7|TRBV12-5|-
CASGLVGQTYEQYF
TGTGCTAGTGGTTTGGTGGGCCAGACCTACGAGCAGTACTTC
>-|TRBJ2-7|TRBV5-4|-
CASSLFGYEQYF
TGTGCCAGCAGCTTGTTCGGCTACGAGCAGTACTTC
>-|TRBJ1-2|TRBV4-2|TRBD1
CASSQDQRQGIYGYTF
TGTGCCAGCAGCCAAGATCAAAGACAGGGGATCTATGGCTACACCTTC
>-|TRBJ1-5|TRBV7-9|-
CASSPGAYNQPQHF
TGTGCCAGCAGCCCAGGGGCCTACAATCAGCCCCAGCATTTT
>-|TRBJ1-6|TRBV27|-
CASTFSFIAFRAGNSPLHF
TGTGCCAGCACTTTCAGTTTTATAGCGTTTCGGGCCGGAAATTCACCCCTCCACTTT
>-|TRBJ2-2|TRBV5-1|TRBD2
CASSPGLANTGELFF
TGCGCCAGCAGCCCGGGACTAGCTAACACCGGGGAGCTGTTTTTT
>-|TRBJ2-3|TRBV7-9|-
CASSRTSTDTQYF
TGTGCCAGCAGCCGGACTAGCACAGATACGCAGTATTTT
>once|TRBJ1-2|TRBV5-8|TRBD1
CASSTLDRTNYGYTF
TGTGCCAGCAGCACCTTGGACAGGACTAACTATGGCTACACCTTC
>-|TRBJ2-5|TRBV5-1|TRBD1
CASSLTGVMVETQYF
TGCGCCAGCAGCTTAACAGGGGTTATGGTCGAGACCCAGTACTTC
>-|TRBJ1-1|TRBV28|-
CATKTPTENTEAFF
TGTGCCACCAAGACACCTACTGAGAACACTGAAGCTTTCTTT
>-|TRBJ2-7|TRBV27|TRBD2
CASSASSGPTSYEQYF
TGTGCCAGCAGTGCCAGTAGCGGGCCGACTTCCTACGAGCAGTACTTC
>-|TRBJ1-1|TRBV21-1|-
CASSKGKGFEAFF
TGTGCCAGCAGCAAAGGGAAGGGGTTTGAAGCTTTCTTT
>-|TRBJ2-1|TRBV7-2|-
CASSQILFREPYNEQFF
TGTGCCAGCAGCCAAATCCTGTTTCGGGAACCCTACAATGAGCAGTTCTTC
>-|TRBJ2-1|TRBV10-2|-
CASSPGPSHIQFF
TGCGCCAGCAGCCCAGGTCCCTCGCATATACAGTTCTTC
>once|TRBJ1-3|TRBV5-4|TRBD1
CASSSSRDRGYSGNTIYF
TGTGCCAGCAGCTCTTCCCGGGACAGGGGTTACTCTGGAAACACCATATATTTT
>-|TRBJ1-4|TRBV2|TRBD1
CATGTANEKLFF
TGTGCCACCGGGACAGCTAATGAAAAACTGTTTTTT
>-|TRBJ1-1|TRBV18|TRBD1
CASSPRTGRHTEAFF
TGTGCCAGCTCACCAAGGACAGGGAGGCACACTGAAGCTTTCTTT
>-|TRBJ2-1|TRBV11-3|TRBD2
CASSTPTSSKGFF
TGTGCCAGCAGCACCCCGACTAGCTCCAAGGGGTTCTTC
>-|TRBJ1-1|TRBV10-3|TRBD1
CAIKETGEGTEAFF
TGTGCCATCAAGGAGACAGGGGAAGGAACTGAAGCTTTCTTT
>-|TRBJ1-1|TRBV9|TRBD1
CASSPQGQGASEAFF
TGTGCCAGCAGCCCCCAAGGGCAGGGGGCGAGTGAAGCTTTCTTT
>-|TRBJ2-1|TRBV7-2|-
CASHNYGVRYNEQFF
TGTGCCAGCCACAATTACGGAGTTCGATACAATGAGCAGTTCTTC
>-|TRBJ2-7|TRBV5-1|TRBD2
CASSLLAGGSYEQYF
TGCGCCAGCAGCTTACTAGCGGGGGGCTCCTACGAGCAGTACTTC